This T cell receptor beta chain was identified in a study of blood T cell repertoires in COVID-19. About the research overall: Whether acute or convalescent, the COVID-19 samples came from the United States, Italy and Spain. The cDNA or gDNA used as material had been derived from T cells, B-cell-depleted T cells, or PBMCs.

As originally analysed: Amplifying reference gene primers gave estimates of nucleated cell counts. Assay: immunoSEQ multiplex PCR; the TCRdb copy retains only in-frame clones and omits some. The V and J calls and the clone size are those of that table, but D and trimming were determined from the DNA. The table shows 50,000 to 65,000 clones, with approximately 89% occurring only once. Germline values: CDR1 GTSNPN, CDR2 SVGIG (reference sequence). V lost 4 bases and J 5 bases, leaving 17 bases between the germline ends. CDR3 length equals 14 residues. This clone showed up just a few times. This TCR derives from a human donor in a cohort sampled during active COVID-19. The rearrangement joins TRBV30 to TRBJ1-1, with D maybe TRBD1 (5 bases). Sequencing was performed on peripheral blood. The CDR3 protein is CAWTGRGLGTEAFF. Written as DNA, the CDR3 is TGTGCCTGGACCGGGAGGGGACTTGGAACTGAAGCTTTCTTT.